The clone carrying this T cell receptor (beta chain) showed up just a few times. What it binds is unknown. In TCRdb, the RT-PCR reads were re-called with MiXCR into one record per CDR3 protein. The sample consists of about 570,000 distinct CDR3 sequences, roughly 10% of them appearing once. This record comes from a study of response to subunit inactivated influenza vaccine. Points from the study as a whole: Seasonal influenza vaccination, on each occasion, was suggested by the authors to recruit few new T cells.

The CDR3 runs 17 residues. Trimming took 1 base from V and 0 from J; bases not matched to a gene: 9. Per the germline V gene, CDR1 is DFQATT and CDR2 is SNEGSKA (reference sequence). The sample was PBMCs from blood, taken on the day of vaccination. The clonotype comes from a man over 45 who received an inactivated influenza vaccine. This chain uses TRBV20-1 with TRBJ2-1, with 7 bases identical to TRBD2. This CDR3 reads CSARGGGGWSSYNEQFF. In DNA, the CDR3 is TGCAGTGCTAGAGGGGGGGGAGGCTGGAGCTCCTACAATGAGCAGTTCTTC.